This T cell receptor (beta chain) was obtained from a study of molecular identifiers for immune sequencing clone quantification (dated by TCRdb to the late 2010s). Notes on the research overall: For a replicate experiment, RNA from approximately 20,000 or 100,000 naive CD8 T cells was divided into five aliquots, and four of the five aliquots were sequenced. The study was a methods study using CD8 T cells to benchmark molecular-identifier clustering-based TCR repertoire sequencing (MIDCIRS) and TCR RNA copy counting. Broad study findings and their caveats: Identical TCR molecules sharing a barcode could cause highly expanded clone sizes to be underestimated. Modeling indicated approximately 3 TCR RNA copies recovered per cell, compared with 9 to 10 by digital PCR, which implies a capture efficiency of approximately 30%. Naive libraries contained spiked-in Jurkat TCR RNA (10 copies' worth), which is not part of the donor repertoire. In CMV-specific effector cells, clones with more than 20 RNA copies contained over 99% of molecules, whereas in naive cells such clones contained under 1% of molecules. Spiked-in Jurkat TCR RNA equivalent to a single cell was reported to be detectable even among more than 900,000 naive CD8 T cells. When barcode sub-clustering was left out, chimeric consensus sequences inflated TCR diversity, with chimeras reaching as high as 47%.

The sample holds many counts of this clonotype. The clone's antigen remains unknown. No much larger clone is present one base from it, and per-base qualities are unavailable. Germline trimming: 9 bases from V, 4 bases from J; junction bases outside gene matches: 12. The germline V gene encodes CDR1 LNHDA and CDR2 SQIVND (reference sequence). Measured from the cysteine to the phenylalanine, the CDR3 is 16 residues long. Here the CDR3 DNA is all that survives: 48 bases in frame from base 1. Libraries were built with PCR. Data came from an Illumina HiSeq 4000. Bulk TCR libraries were made following a previously described method, with the TCR primers given in Table S5. Total RNA was purified with the Qiagen AllPrep DNA/RNA kit. Before any analysis, reads coming from multiple sequencing runs of the same library were combined into one pool. In the authors' own workflow: Reads were retained only if an exact TCR constant sequence was present, and the retained reads were trimmed to 150 nt and grouped according to their 12-nt molecular barcodes. Within each barcode group, reads were sub-clustered at a 15% Levenshtein threshold, and quality-weighted consensus sequences were built per RNA molecule. Non-functional sequences were discarded, and so were lower-count sequences lying one edit away from another sequence. Based on fitting two negative binomial distributions, any barcode sub-cluster with under 20% of the maximum read count was discarded. The public reads were quality trimmed at Q25 with fastp and then assembled into clones with MiXCR by TCRdb, keeping productive beta chains. Rows are unified per CDR3 protein, each entry keeping the most common DNA and genes. These V and J calls derive from TCRdb rather than the authors' analysis. The sample profile shows 68,000 or so distinct CDR3 sequences; around 17% of them were found once. In total, the top ten clones hold 1.3% to 1.5% of the sample.

Libraries of naive CD8 T cells were built from anywhere between about 17,000 and 1,000,000 sorted cells, with 10%, 30% or 50% of the purified RNA used. Naive CD8 T cells, defined as CD8+CD4-CCR7+CD45RA+, were FACS-sorted into RLT Plus buffer on a BD FACSAria II. Detection sensitivity was tested by spiking Jurkat RNA equal to 9 to 10 TCR copies' worth into samples containing roughly 17,000-1,000,000 naive CD8 T cells. Enrichment of CD8 T cells was done with RosetteSep CD8+ T Cell Enrichment Cocktail plus Ficoll-Paque, and ACK red cell lysis came afterward. The source of this sequence is a human donor in good health. Some libraries in this study had Jurkat cell RNA spiked in. Sequencing was carried out using naive CD8+ T cells from blood, with Jurkat cell RNA spiked in. Taken with the paper, the label for cell subset or site translates to: FACS-sorted CD8+CD4-CCR7+CD45RA+ naive T cells. The chain is made from TRBV19 and TRBJ2-2, with 9 junctional bases fitting TRBD1. The CDR3 is CASLTRDRVGTGELFF. The DNA sequence is as follows: TGTGCCAGCCTTACCAGGGACAGGGTTGGCACCGGGGAGCTGTTTTTT.